The rows below give T cell receptor beta chains drawn from one sample of a study of shared clonotypes between healthy human individuals. Only in-frame clones appear in the TCRdb table, and some are missing; sequencing was by immunoSEQ multiplex PCR. The repertoire holds about 1.5 million clones, with approximately 97% as singletons. Sequenced material: naive CD4+ T cells sorted from blood. These receptors were collected from a man in his thirties or forties in good health. Each CDR3 is given with its conserved first and last residue. The D gene is left open where the match is weak. Clone size is given for some rows only: seen once, a few or many times, or a class if the clone is expanded.

D: -
size: once
V: TRBV6-1
J: TRBJ1-5
DNA: TGTGCCAGCAGTGTAAGCAGGGGAGGCAATCAGCCCCAGCATTTT
CDR3: CASSVSRGGNQPQHF

D: TRBD1
size: -
V: TRBV15
J: TRBJ2-1
DNA: TGTGCCACCAGGGGGACAGGGAACAATGAGCAGTTCTTC
CDR3: CATRGTGNNEQFF

D: -
size: -
V: TRBV5-8
J: TRBJ2-3
DNA: TGTGCCAGCAGCCCAGTCGTTAGTACGCAGTATTTT
CDR3: CASSPVVSTQYF

D: TRBD1
size: -
V: TRBV18
J: TRBJ1-2
DNA: TGTGCCAGCTCATCGACAGGGGCCATTAACTATGGCTACACCTTC
CDR3: CASSSTGAINYGYTF

D: -
size: -
V: TRBV5-4
J: TRBJ2-3
DNA: TGTGCCAGCAGCGTAGGGGACGGGGTAGCGGGCACAGATACGCAGTATTTT
CDR3: CASSVGDGVAGTDTQYF

D: TRBD1
size: -
V: TRBV4-1
J: TRBJ1-1
DNA: TGCGCCAGCAGCGACAGCCAGGGGACAGGGTGGGCTGAAGCTTTCTTT
CDR3: CASSDSQGTGWAEAFF

D: -
size: -
V: TRBV5-1
J: TRBJ2-1
DNA: TGCGCCAGCAGCCCGGGGCTAAACTTCGATGAGCAGTTCTTC
CDR3: CASSPGLNFDEQFF

D: -
size: once
V: TRBV6-4
J: TRBJ1-1
DNA: TGTGCCAGCTGGGCACTACAGGGAATAATAAGACAGAACACTGAAGCTTTCTTT
CDR3: CASWALQGIIRQNTEAFF

D: -
size: -
V: TRBV6-1
J: TRBJ2-7
DNA: TGTGCCAGCAGTGCACAAAGCGCGGGCCGCTCCTACGAGCAGTACTTC
CDR3: CASSAQSAGRSYEQYF

D: TRBD1
size: few
V: TRBV7-9
J: TRBJ2-1
DNA: TGTGCCAGCAGCTTAGTGGGGACAGGGGGCAGTGGAAGGAAGTTCTTC
CDR3: CASSLVGTGGSGRKFF

D: TRBD2
size: -
V: TRBV27
J: TRBJ2-2
DNA: TGTGCCAGCCTCCCTTTTAGCGGGAGCGCCGGGGAGCTGTTTTTT
CDR3: CASLPFSGSAGELFF

D: TRBD1
size: -
V: TRBV6-5
J: TRBJ1-3
DNA: TGTGCCAGCAGTTTGGGACAGGGGGTTTTGGGAAACACCATATATTTT
CDR3: CASSLGQGVLGNTIYF

D: TRBD2
size: -
V: TRBV6-6
J: TRBJ2-2
DNA: TGTGCCAGCAGTTACAAGACTAGCGGGACAATCGGGGAGCTGTTTTTT
CDR3: CASSYKTSGTIGELFF

D: -
size: -
V: TRBV30
J: TRBJ1-1
DNA: TGTGCCTGGATAATGAGGGGCCCCACTGAAGCTTTCTTT
CDR3: CAWIMRGPTEAFF

D: -
size: -
V: TRBV27
J: TRBJ2-2
DNA: TGTGCCAGCAGTCTCTGGGGGGCCAACACCGGGGAGCTGTTTTTT
CDR3: CASSLWGANTGELFF

D: TRBD2
size: -
V: TRBV27
J: TRBJ2-2
DNA: TGTGCCAGCAGTCTAAGGGGCGGGAGAGCCGGGGAGCTGTTTTTT
CDR3: CASSLRGGRAGELFF

D: -
size: -
V: TRBV20-1
J: TRBJ1-1
DNA: TGCAGTGCGAGTCGGGGGGCTGAAGCTTTCTTT
CDR3: CSASRGAEAFF

D: TRBD2
size: -
V: TRBV7-2
J: TRBJ2-4
DNA: TGTGCCAGCAGCCCATCTAGCGGGACAGAAAACATTCAGTACTTC
CDR3: CASSPSSGTENIQYF